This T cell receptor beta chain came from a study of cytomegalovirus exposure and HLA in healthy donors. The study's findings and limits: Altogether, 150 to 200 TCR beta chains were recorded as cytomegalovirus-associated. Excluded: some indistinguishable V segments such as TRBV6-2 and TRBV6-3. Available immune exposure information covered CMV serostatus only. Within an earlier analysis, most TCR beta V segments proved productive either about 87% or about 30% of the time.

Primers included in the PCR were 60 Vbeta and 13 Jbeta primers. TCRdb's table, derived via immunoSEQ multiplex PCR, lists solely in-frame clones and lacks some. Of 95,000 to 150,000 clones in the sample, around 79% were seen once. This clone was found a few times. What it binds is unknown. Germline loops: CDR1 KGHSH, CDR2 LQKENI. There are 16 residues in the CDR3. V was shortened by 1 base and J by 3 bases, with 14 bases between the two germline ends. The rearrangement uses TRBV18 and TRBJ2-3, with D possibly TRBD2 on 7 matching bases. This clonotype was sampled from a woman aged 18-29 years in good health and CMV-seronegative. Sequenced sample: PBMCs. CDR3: CASSPRPGGGTDTQYF. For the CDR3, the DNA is TGTGCCAGCTCACCACGGCCGGGGGGCGGGACAGATACGCAGTATTTT.